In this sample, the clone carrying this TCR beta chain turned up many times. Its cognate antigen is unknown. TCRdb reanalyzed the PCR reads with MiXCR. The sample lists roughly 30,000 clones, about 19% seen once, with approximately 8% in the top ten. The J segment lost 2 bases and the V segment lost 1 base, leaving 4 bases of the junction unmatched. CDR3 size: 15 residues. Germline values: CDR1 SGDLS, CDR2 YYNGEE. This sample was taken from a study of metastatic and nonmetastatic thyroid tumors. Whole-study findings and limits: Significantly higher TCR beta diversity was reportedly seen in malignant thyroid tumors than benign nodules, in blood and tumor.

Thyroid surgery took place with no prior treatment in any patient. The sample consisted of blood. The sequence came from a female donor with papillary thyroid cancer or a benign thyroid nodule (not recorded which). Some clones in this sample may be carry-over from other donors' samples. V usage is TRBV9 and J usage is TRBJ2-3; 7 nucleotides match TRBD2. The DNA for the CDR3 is TGTGCCAGCAGCGTAAGGGCGGGGGTCACAGATACGCAGTATTTT. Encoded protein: CASSVRAGVTDTQYF.